This T cell receptor beta chain was recovered during a study of T-cell memory formation after mild COVID-19. In the study overall: The two donors had largely donor-specific TCR clusters.

In regard to this clonotype: The antigen is not known.

This CDR3 comprises 14 residues. The germline CDR1 and CDR2 sequences are SNHLY and FYNNEI. The V end lost 0 bases, the J end lost 6 bases, and 11 bases lay between the germline ends. It was 5'RACE with constant-segment primers that produced the TCR alpha and TCR beta cDNA libraries, which carried sample barcodes and UMIs. TCRdb processed the 5' RACE reads anew with MiXCR; each CDR3 protein has one entry. The sample contains more than 45,000 distinct CDR3 sequences, 9.3% of which appear only once. Study-level points and caveats: In pre-infection memory, a portion of responding clones appeared, which suggested that cross-reactive memory joined. There was a balanced CD4/CD8 profile in clones contracting day 15 to 85, and later expanders leaned CD4+.

This chain links TRBV2 with TRBJ1-2; D is undetermined. This sequence was found in an adult woman who had mild COVID-19 (a few samples of this study predate the infection). Cell type and time point are not known. Sequencing input: PBMCs or a T cell subset sorted from them (not recorded which). CDR3 loop: CASSEARSTDGYTF. Here the CDR3 DNA reads TGTGCCAGCAGTGAAGCCAGGTCTACTGATGGCTACACCTTC.